Following are 10 T cell receptor beta chains from one sample sequenced in a study of blood T cells in healthy people across ages. Sample-barcoded 5' priming and a J-beta primer mix drove a second PCR of roughly 6 to 12 cycles. TCRdb redid the calling of the 5' RACE reads with MiXCR, one entry per CDR3 protein. The repertoire holds 1.8 million or so distinct CDR3 sequences, with approximately 39% as singletons. Sequencing was done on a sample of blood. The source is a human donor in good health.

The chain links TRBV11-1 to TRBJ2-1, with 8 bases aligning to TRBD2. CDR3 length: 18 amino acids. Germline V CDR1 and CDR2: SGHAT, FQDESV (reference sequence). V shed 5 bases and J 0 bases; nucleotides not matched to a gene: 12. CDR3 residues: CASSPTGGSVSSYNEQFF. The CDR3 bases are TGTGCCAGCAGCCCCACGGGGGGGAGCGTGAGCTCCTACAATGAGCAGTTCTTC.

Turning to this clonotype: The junction departs from the called germline gene at one end, perhaps through a read error. This chain connects TRBV9 to TRBJ2-1, with a possible D match to TRBD2 (7 bases). Per the germline V gene, CDR1 is SGDLS and CDR2 is YYNGEE. The CDR3 has 16 residues. In DNA, the CDR3 is TGTGCCATCAGCCCACGAGGAGGTTCGGGGGGCGATGAGCAGTTCTTC. Amino acids: CAISPRGGSGGDEQFF.

This clonotype was picked up one time. This may stem from a read error, because a much larger clone lies one nucleotide away. CDR3 in amino acids: CARSITGGQYGYTF. Written as DNA, the CDR3 is TGTGCCAGAAGCATCACAGGGGGCCAATATGGCTACACCTTC. The gene calls are TRBV9 and TRBJ1-2, with 9 nucleotides matching TRBD1. The J segment lost 5 bases and the V segment lost 8 bases, leaving 10 bases of the junction unmatched. The CDR3 is made up of 14 amino acids. Germline CDR1 SGDLS, CDR2 YYNGEE.

This chain connects TRBV29-1 to TRBJ2-3; D remains ambiguous. Germline V gene sequence: CDR1 SQVTM, CDR2 ANQGSEA. The germline V and J ends were trimmed by 1 base and 0 bases, with 11 bases remaining between them. The CDR3 has 15 residues. The CDR3 nucleotides read TGCAGCGTTGAAGGGTCCATAACTAGCACAGATACGCAGTATTTT. Its translation is CSVEGSITSTDTQYF.

J is TRBJ1-5 and V is TRBV20-1, with D tentatively TRBD1 (6 bases). Germline V gene data show CDR1 as DFQATT and CDR2 as SNEGSKA (reference sequence). V shed 6 bases and J shed 2 bases, with 17 bases lying between them. The CDR3 totals 15 residues. The CDR3 DNA reads as TGCAGTGCAAGCGGTTGGGACATGGGCAATCAGCCCCAGCATTTT. This gives the protein CSASGWDMGNQPQHF.

This sequence joins TRBV11-2 and TRBJ2-3; no clear D gene. With 5 bases removed from V and 8 bases from J, the gap between germline ends came to 11 bases. The CDR3 has 12 residues. Germline CDR1 is SGHAT and CDR2 is FQNNGV. The CDR3 spells CASSHVHATQYF. DNA for the CDR3: TGTGCCAGCAGCCACGTACACGCTACGCAGTATTTT.

V gene TRBV7-2 combines with J gene TRBJ1-2; maybe TRBD1 (5 bases). Germline V gene lookup returns CDR1 SGHTA and CDR2 FQGNSA. The CDR3 is made up of 13 amino acids. V was clipped by 7 bases and J by 4 bases, with 13 bases between them. Here the CDR3 reads CASNYLGTYGYTF. DNA of the CDR3: TGTGCCAGCAACTATTTGGGGACCTATGGCTACACCTTC.

The genes are TRBV20-1 and TRBJ2-1, with 8 nucleotides matching TRBD2. CDR1 and CDR2 (germline): DFQATT, SNEGSKA (reference sequence). This CDR3 has 15 residues. J was trimmed by 4 bases and V by 4 bases; bases with no gene match: 9. The CDR3 nucleotides read TGCAGTGCTATTCACGGGGGGGCCGTTTACAATGAGCAGTTCTTC. Translation gives CSAIHGGAVYNEQFF.

On this clonotype itself: Mismatch with germline at one junction end may stem from a read error. This chain connects TRBV20-1 to TRBJ2-7, with TRBD1 as a possible D gene (6 bases). The CDR3 has 14 residues. Germline V CDR1 and CDR2: DFQATT, SNEGSKA (reference sequence). As DNA, the CDR3 is TGCAGTGCTAGTTTCGGGAAGGGGGATGACGAACAGTACTTC. Its translation: CSASFGKGDDEQYF.

V gene TRBV9 combines with J gene TRBJ1-2; D remains unclear. CDR3 length equals 12 residues. The V end lost 4 bases, the J end lost 6 bases, and 10 bases lay between the germline ends. The germline gives CDR1 SGDLS, CDR2 YYNGEE. CDR3: CASSMWSNGYTF. For the CDR3, the DNA is TGTGCCAGCAGCATGTGGTCCAATGGCTACACCTTC.